A selection of T cell receptor beta chains follows, all from one sample in a study of T cell therapy after organ transplantation. The protocol was immunoSEQ multiplex PCR, while the TCRdb copy is restricted to in-frame clones and leaves out a portion. Of about 3,500 clones listed, roughly 69% were seen once; the top ten hold just under 40%. Their antigens remain unidentified. Sample: CD8+ T cells from blood, taken after autologous CMV-specific T cell therapy. These receptors all come from a human patient who had received a solid organ transplant and had CMV disease. Some T cells may be graft donor cells. Both conserved end residues are part of each CDR3. A D gene is named only where the DNA matches it firmly. Clone size is not always given. Where it is, it says once, few, many or a class for expanded clones.

d_call,v_call,j_call,cdr3_length,clone_size,cdr3_nt,cdr3_aa
.,TRBV13,TRBJ2-5,12,.,TGTGCCAGCAGCTCCCAGGGGGAGACCCAGTACTTC,CASSSQGETQYF
.,TRBV6-4,TRBJ2-3,14,.,TGTGCCAGCAGTGAGGAGGGGCTAGCGGATACGCAGTATTTT,CASSEEGLADTQYF
TRBD1,TRBV7-9,TRBJ2-1,14,once,TGTGCCAGCAGCGAGGACAGGGGGGTGAATGAGCAGTTCTTC,CASSEDRGVNEQFF
.,TRBV7-9,TRBJ2-2,13,large,TGTGCCAGCAGCTTAGTGACAGTCGGGGAGCTGTTTTTT,CASSLVTVGELFF
TRBD1,TRBV4-2,TRBJ2-2,14,once,TGTGCCAGCAGCCACAGGGGGCGAACCGGGGAGCTGTTTTTT,CASSHRGRTGELFF
.,TRBV4-1,TRBJ1-1,13,.,TGCGCCAGCAGCCAAGATTCTCACACTGAAGCTTTCTTT,CASSQDSHTEAFF
.,TRBV2,TRBJ1-1,13,.,TGTGCCAGCCGAAGACTCAGGAACACTGAAGCTTTCTTT,CASRRLRNTEAFF
.,TRBV6-5,TRBJ1-1,14,.,TGTGCCAGCAGTTTCGGGGGAACGAACACTGAAGCTTTCTTT,CASSFGGTNTEAFF
TRBD1,TRBV11-1,TRBJ2-1,18,.,TGTGCCAGCAGCTTAGTTTTCGGGACAGGGCGATCCTACAATGAGCAGTTCTTC,CASSLVFGTGRSYNEQFF
.,TRBV27,TRBJ2-1,16,.,TGTGCCAGCAGTTTATATCCGGGGTCGGGGACATATGAGCAGTTCTTC,CASSLYPGSGTYEQFF
TRBD2,TRBV2,TRBJ2-3,15,.,TGTGCCAGCAGCCCGCCGGGGGGGATCACAGATACGCAGTATTTT,CASSPPGGITDTQYF
TRBD2,TRBV19,TRBJ2-1,13,.,TGTGCCAGTAGTACGGGAGGTTACAATGAGCAGTTCTTC,CASSTGGYNEQFF
.,TRBV6-6,TRBJ2-1,12,.,TGTGCCAGCAGTTTGAGGCCAAATGAGCAGTTCTTC,CASSLRPNEQFF
.,TRBV7-9,TRBJ2-1,15,.,TGTGCCAGCTCCGAGGCGGGCAGCTCCTACAATGAGCAGTTCTTC,CASSEAGSSYNEQFF
.,TRBV5-1,TRBJ2-5,14,.,TGCGCCAGCAGCTTGGTAACAGGTGAAGAGACCCAGTACTTC,CASSLVTGEETQYF
.,TRBV27,TRBJ1-5,15,medium-sized,TGTGCCAGCGGACCCGCTGGGGGGGGCAATCAGCCCCAGCATTTT,CASGPAGGGNQPQHF
.,TRBV19,TRBJ2-5,12,.,TGTGCCACCGGGCCCTGGGGGGAGACCCAGTACTTC,CATGPWGETQYF
.,TRBV28,TRBJ1-5,17,once,TGTGCTAGCAGTTTAATGCCGGTTTGGGAGGGGCTCCAGCCCCAGCATTTT,CASSLMPVWEGLQPQHF
TRBD1,TRBV6-1,TRBJ2-7,16,medium-sized,TGTGCCAGCAGTGATCCCCCCGGGACAGAAAACTACGAGCAGTACTTC,CASSDPPGTENYEQYF
.,TRBV4-1,TRBJ1-1,14,medium-sized,TGCGCCAGCAGCCAAGAGAGTGTCGCGGCTGAAGCTTTCTTT,CASSQESVAAEAFF
.,TRBV10-2,TRBJ1-5,16,.,TGCGCCAGCACCCGGGACGGTGGTTATAGCAATCAGCCCCAGCATTTT,CASTRDGGYSNQPQHF
TRBD2,TRBV2,TRBJ2-5,17,.,TGTGCCAGCAGTGAAGGGGCTAGCGGGAGGGGGAGTGGAACCCAGTACTTC,CASSEGASGRGSGTQYF
.,TRBV7-2,TRBJ2-3,13,.,TGTGCCAGCAGCTCGACAGTCACAGATACGCAGTATTTT,CASSSTVTDTQYF
.,TRBV11-2,TRBJ1-1,15,.,TGTGCCAGCAGTCCCCCCAACAGGGCGGCCACTGAAGCTTTCTTT,CASSPPNRAATEAFF
TRBD1,TRBV7-3,TRBJ1-2,15,.,TGTGCCAGCAGCCCCACCGGGACAGGGAGTTATGGCTACACCTTC,CASSPTGTGSYGYTF
TRBD1,TRBV10-3,TRBJ1-1,16,.,TGTGCCATCAGAGTCCCGGGACAGGGGACGGGAACTGAAGCTTTCTTT,CAIRVPGQGTGTEAFF
.,TRBV27,TRBJ1-5,14,.,TGTGCCAGCAGTCCCCTACCGGAGTATCAGCCCCAGCATTTT,CASSPLPEYQPQHF
TRBD1,TRBV6-5,TRBJ2-5,15,few,TGTGCCAGCAAGAGCTGGGGGACAGCCCAAGAGACCCAGTACTTC,CASKSWGTAQETQYF
.,TRBV2,TRBJ2-5,13,.,TGTGCCAGCAGGTTGGGACCTCAAGAGACCCAGTACTTC,CASRLGPQETQYF
.,TRBV9,TRBJ2-2,13,.,TGTGCCAGCAGCGTGGGCGGCACCGGGGAGCTGTTTTTT,CASSVGGTGELFF
.,TRBV27,TRBJ1-1,13,.,TGTGCCAGCAGTTTATCCGCGAACACTGAAGCTTTCTTT,CASSLSANTEAFF
TRBD1,TRBV11-2,TRBJ2-1,16,.,TGTGCCAGCAGCTTCAGGGGACAGTATCTCCGGGATTCGCAGTTCTTC,CASSFRGQYLRDSQFF
.,TRBV30,TRBJ2-3,16,few,TGTGCCTGTCCCCACAGGGATACGGGCGGGACAGATACGCAGTATTTT,CACPHRDTGGTDTQYF
.,TRBV25-1,TRBJ2-1,13,.,TGTGCCAGCAGTTCCGGGACATTGAATGAGCAGTTCTTC,CASSSGTLNEQFF
TRBD1,TRBV6-1,TRBJ2-1,13,once,TGTGCCAGCAGTGGCCGGACAGGGAATGAGCAGTTCTTC,CASSGRTGNEQFF